These T cell receptor beta chains were read from a single sample in a study of blood T cell repertoires in COVID-19. Clones were sequenced by immunoSEQ multiplex PCR, and TCRdb holds only the in-frame ones, with some missing. The sample has approximately 300,000 clones, around 90% seen once; the top ten hold about 6.8%. Sequencing used peripheral blood. The receptor set was obtained from a woman aged 25 to 45 with COVID-19, enrolled during active disease. Both conserved end residues are part of each CDR3. A D gene is named only where the DNA matches it firmly. Expanded clones get a size class; other rows say once, few or many, or leave the size out.

d_call	v_call	j_call	clone_size	cdr3_nt	cdr3_aa
NA	TRBV6-5	TRBJ1-4	NA	TGTGCCAGCAGTTACTCGATGACAGACCTTAATGAAAAACTGTTTTTT	CASSYSMTDLNEKLFF
NA	TRBV4-3	TRBJ1-2	NA	TGCGCCAGCAGCCAAGATAGCGGTGGGGGGGCCGGCTACACCTTC	CASSQDSGGGAGYTF
NA	TRBV10-3	TRBJ2-7	NA	TGTGCCATCAGTGACCCGGGATTGTACGAGCAGTACTTC	CAISDPGLYEQYF
NA	TRBV4-1	TRBJ1-5	NA	TGCGCCAGCAGCCAAGAATTGGCCTCTGGCACGCCCCAGCATTTT	CASSQELASGTPQHF
NA	TRBV5-1	TRBJ2-3	NA	TGCGCCAGCAGCTTGGAGGGGACAGATACGCAGTATTTT	CASSLEGTDTQYF
NA	TRBV27	TRBJ2-2	NA	TGTGCCAGCAGTTTAGGTACTCTCGGGGAGCTGTTTTTT	CASSLGTLGELFF
NA	TRBV3-1/TRBV3-2	TRBJ1-5	NA	TGTGCCAGCAGCCGAACAGGGAATCAGCCCCAGCATTTT	CASSRTGNQPQHF
TRBD2	TRBV27	TRBJ2-7	NA	TGTGCCAGCAGTTATTGGGGGGAGGGCCTTTACGAGCAGTACTTC	CASSYWGEGLYEQYF
TRBD1	TRBV28	TRBJ1-5	NA	TGTGCCAGCAGCCAGGGGGCGATTAGGGCTCAGCCCCAGCATTTT	CASSQGAIRAQPQHF
TRBD1	TRBV4-1	TRBJ1-4	NA	TGCGCCAGCAGCCCTAGACAGGGCCACAATGAAAAACTGTTTTTT	CASSPRQGHNEKLFF
TRBD1	TRBV9	TRBJ1-1	NA	TGTGCCAGCAGCGCAGGACAGGGGTTGAACACTGAAGCTTTCTTT	CASSAGQGLNTEAFF
TRBD1	TRBV28	TRBJ2-7	once	TGTGCCAGCAGTTTTGGACAGGGGGTCGAGCAGTACTTC	CASSFGQGVEQYF
NA	TRBV7-2	TRBJ1-1	NA	TGTGCCAGCAGCGAAGGGGCAGGGAACACTGAAGCTTTCTTT	CASSEGAGNTEAFF
NA	TRBV29-1	TRBJ2-5	NA	TGCAGCGTTGAAGATCCCAGGGGACAAGAGACCCAGTACTTC	CSVEDPRGQETQYF
TRBD2	TRBV3-1/TRBV3-2	TRBJ2-7	NA	TGTGCCAGCAGCCAAGACCCCAGGACTAGCCGCGAGCAGTACTTC	CASSQDPRTSREQYF
NA	TRBV24-1	TRBJ2-1	NA	TGTGCCACCAGTGATTTGCCGCTACAGAGAAATGAGCAGTTCTTC	CATSDLPLQRNEQFF
TRBD2	TRBV9	TRBJ2-2	NA	TGTGCCAGCAGCATTGGGGGGAGGGACACCGGGGAGCTGTTTTTT	CASSIGGRDTGELFF
NA	TRBV9	TRBJ2-7	NA	TGTGCCAGCAGCGTAGTAAGGGGGGGGACCTACGAGCAGTACTTC	CASSVVRGGTYEQYF
NA	TRBV4-1	TRBJ2-1	NA	TGCGCCAGCAGCCAAGATATAGACTCCTACAATGAGCAGTTCTTC	CASSQDIDSYNEQFF
TRBD1	TRBV5-5	TRBJ2-7	NA	TGTGCCACCGGAACCGGGACAGCCTACGAGCAGTACTTC	CATGTGTAYEQYF
NA	TRBV18	TRBJ2-7	NA	TGTGCCAGCTCAGCGACTAGCTCCTACGAGCAGTACTTC	CASSATSSYEQYF
TRBD1	TRBV30	TRBJ1-5	NA	TGTGCCTGGAGTAACAGGGGGTCAAATCAGCCCCAGCATTTT	CAWSNRGSNQPQHF
NA	TRBV6-5	TRBJ1-1	NA	TGTGCCAGCAGAAAGAACAGGGACACTGAAGCTTTCTTT	CASRKNRDTEAFF
NA	TRBV10-2	TRBJ2-7	once	TGCGCCAGCAGTGAACACAGTAGCTCCTACGAGCAGTACTTC	CASSEHSSSYEQYF
TRBD1	TRBV6-5	TRBJ1-5	once	TGTGCCAGCAGTCGGGACAGGGGGCTCAATCAGCCCCAGCATTTT	CASSRDRGLNQPQHF
TRBD1	TRBV19	TRBJ1-1	NA	TGTGCCAGTAGCCCAGGACAGGGGAAGGCTTTCTTT	CASSPGQGKAFF
TRBD1	TRBV6-5	TRBJ1-6	NA	TGTGCCAGCAGGGACGGACAGGGGAGTTCACCCCTCCACTTT	CASRDGQGSSPLHF